This T cell receptor (beta chain) originates from a study of blood T cell repertoires in COVID-19. Study context: The United States, Italy and Spain provided the acute and convalescent COVID-19 samples. T cells, B-cell-depleted T cells, or PBMCs supplied cDNA or gDNA.

As processed by the authors: Estimates of nucleated cell counts were drawn from the amplification of reference gene primers. Sequencing was performed with immunoSEQ multiplex PCR; in TCRdb, only in-frame clones are kept and a portion is missing. That table is the source of V, J and clone size, and D and trimming were worked out from the DNA. The sample has roughly 180,000 clones, more than 80% seen once. Germline loops: CDR1 MNHEY, CDR2 SVGAGI. The CDR3 extends over 14 amino acids. Trimming took 4 bases from V and 5 from J; bases not matched to a gene: 5. The chain uses TRBV6-5 and TRBJ1-1; 9 nucleotides match TRBD1. Sequencing was carried out using peripheral blood. The clonotype originates from a human donor in a cohort sampled during active COVID-19. CDR3 loop: CASSSDRGGTEAFF. The CDR3, as DNA: TGTGCCAGCAGTTCGGACAGGGGCGGAACTGAAGCTTTCTTT.